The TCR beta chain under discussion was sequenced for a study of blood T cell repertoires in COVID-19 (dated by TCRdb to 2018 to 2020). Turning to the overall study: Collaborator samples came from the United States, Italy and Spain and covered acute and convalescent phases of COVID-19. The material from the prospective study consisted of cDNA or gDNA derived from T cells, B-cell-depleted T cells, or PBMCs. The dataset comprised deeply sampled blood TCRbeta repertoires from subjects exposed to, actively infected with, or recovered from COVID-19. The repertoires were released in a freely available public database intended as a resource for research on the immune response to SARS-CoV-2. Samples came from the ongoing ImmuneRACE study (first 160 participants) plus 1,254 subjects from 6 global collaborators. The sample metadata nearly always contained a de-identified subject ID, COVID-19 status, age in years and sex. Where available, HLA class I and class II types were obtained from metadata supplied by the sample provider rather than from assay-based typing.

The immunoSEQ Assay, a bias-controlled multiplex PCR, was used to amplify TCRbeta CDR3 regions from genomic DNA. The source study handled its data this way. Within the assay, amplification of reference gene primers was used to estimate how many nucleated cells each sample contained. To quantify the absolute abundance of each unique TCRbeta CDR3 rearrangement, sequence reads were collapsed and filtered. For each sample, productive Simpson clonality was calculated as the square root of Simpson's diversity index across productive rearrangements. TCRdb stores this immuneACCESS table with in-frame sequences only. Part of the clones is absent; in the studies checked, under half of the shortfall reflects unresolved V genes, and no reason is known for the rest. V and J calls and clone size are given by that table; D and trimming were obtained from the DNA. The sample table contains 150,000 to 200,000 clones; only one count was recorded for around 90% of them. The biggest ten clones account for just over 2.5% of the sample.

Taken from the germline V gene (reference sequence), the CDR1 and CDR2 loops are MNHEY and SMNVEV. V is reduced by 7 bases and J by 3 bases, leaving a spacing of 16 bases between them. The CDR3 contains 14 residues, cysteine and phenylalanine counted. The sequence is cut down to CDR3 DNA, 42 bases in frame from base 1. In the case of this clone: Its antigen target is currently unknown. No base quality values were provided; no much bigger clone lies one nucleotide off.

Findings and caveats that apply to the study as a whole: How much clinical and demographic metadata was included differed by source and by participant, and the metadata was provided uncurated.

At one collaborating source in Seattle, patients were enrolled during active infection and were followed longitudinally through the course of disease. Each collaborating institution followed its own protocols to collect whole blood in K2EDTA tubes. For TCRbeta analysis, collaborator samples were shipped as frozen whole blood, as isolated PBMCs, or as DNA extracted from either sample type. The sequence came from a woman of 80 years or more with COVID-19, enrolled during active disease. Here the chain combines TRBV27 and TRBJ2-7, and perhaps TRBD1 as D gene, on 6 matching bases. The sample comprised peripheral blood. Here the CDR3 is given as CASKWDMRNYEQYF. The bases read TGTGCCAGCAAATGGGACATGAGGAACTACGAGCAGTACTTC.